The 13 T cell receptor beta chains given below trace back to one sample, sequenced in a study of cytomegalovirus exposure and HLA in healthy donors. PCR amplification relied on 60 Vbeta primers (plus 13 Jbeta primers). Clones were read by immunoSEQ multiplex PCR, and TCRdb kept only the in-frame ones, dropping some. The sample features about 130,000 clones, with 0.9% to 1.2% in its top ten. Material: PBMCs. These receptors were collected from a man younger than 35 in good health and CMV-seronegative.

The CDR3 loop is CASSLVSGIEQYF. As DNA, the CDR3 is TGTGCCAGCAGCTTAGTATCCGGGATCGAGCAGTACTTC. The rearrangement uses TRBV7-9 and TRBJ2-7, with D possibly TRBD2 on 5 matching bases. With 1 base removed from V and 6 bases from J, the gap between germline ends came to 10 bases. The length of the CDR3 is 13 residues. Germline values: CDR1 SEHNR, CDR2 FQNEAQ (reference sequence).

The chain joins TRBV27 to TRBJ2-2; perhaps TRBD2 as D (6 bases). Germline V CDR1 and CDR2: MNHEY, SMNVEV (reference sequence). Trimming took 7 bases from V and 6 from J, leaving 9 bases between them. The length of the CDR3 is 12 residues. CDR3 in amino acids: CASTSSAGELFF. CDR3 in DNA: TGTGCCAGCACCTCTAGCGCCGGGGAGCTGTTTTTT.

The CDR3 DNA sequence: TGTGCCAGCTCACCCCCCGGGTGGGTGAACACCGGGGAGCTGTTTTTT. Translation: CASSPPGWVNTGELFF. V is TRBV18 and J is TRBJ2-2; D is uncertain. The germline V gene encodes CDR1 KGHSH and CDR2 LQKENI. V was pared by 3 bases and J by 1 base, with 12 bases between. The CDR3 has 16 amino acids.

The chain is built from TRBV5-4 and TRBJ1-1; D remains ambiguous. Germline CDR1 and CDR2: SGHNT and YYREEE (reference sequence). The CDR3 runs 12 residues. The V end was cut by 0 bases, the J end by 6 bases, with 6 bases between. Written as DNA, the CDR3 is TGTGCCAGCAGCTTGGTCTCTTCTGAAGCTTTCTTT. Translated, it gives CASSLVSSEAFF.

DNA of the CDR3: TGTGCCAGCAGTCGGACTAGCTGGGAGCAGTACTTC. This translates into CASSRTSWEQYF. V and J are TRBV2 and TRBJ2-7, with 8 bases fitting TRBD2. The CDR3 covers 12 residues. After removal of 5 bases from V and 7 bases from J, the junction contained 4 bases not matched to a gene. Germline CDR1 and CDR2: SNHLY and FYNNEI.

The genes are TRBV7-6 and TRBJ2-7, with 7 nucleotides matching TRBD1. The CDR3 sequence is 15 residues long. Germline lookup yields CDR1 SGHVS and CDR2 FNYEAQ. Losses at the gene ends were 3 bases for V and 0 bases for J; bases not matched to a gene: 5. The CDR3 nucleotides read TGTGCCAGCAGCTTGGGGGACAGTCTCTCCTACGAGCAGTACTTC. Protein product: CASSLGDSLSYEQYF.

The chain carries TRBV5-1 and TRBJ1-1; 8 positions match TRBD1. V was pared by 0 bases and J by 3 bases, with 4 bases of the junction left unmatched. This CDR3 is built from 15 residues. The germline gives CDR1 SGHRS, CDR2 YFSETQ. CDR3 residues: CASSLGDRSHTEAFF. The CDR3 region has the DNA TGCGCCAGCAGCTTGGGGGACAGGTCACACACTGAAGCTTTCTTT.

The chain employs TRBV7-3 and TRBJ2-3; D gene uncertain. Germline V gene sequence: CDR1 SGHTA, CDR2 FQGTGA. The CDR3 sequence is 15 residues long. The germline V and J ends were trimmed by 5 bases and 0 bases, with 12 bases remaining between them. The CDR3 DNA reads TGTGCCAGCAGCACCCGCGGCGGTAGCACAGATACGCAGTATTTT. It is translated as CASSTRGGSTDTQYF. The whole variable domain, filled in from reference TRBV7-3 and TRBJ2-3, reads GAGVSQTPSNKVTEKGKYVELRCDPISGHTALYWYRQSLGQGPEFLIYFQGTGAADDSGLPNDRFFAVRPEGSVSTLKIQRTERGDSAVYLCASSTRGGSTDTQYFGPGTRLTVL.

This chain uses TRBV6-6 with TRBJ1-3; TRBD1 matches 8 bases. CDR3 size: 15 residues. Germline trimming cut 5 bases from V and 0 bases from J; bases unmatched to any gene: 3. Germline V gene lookup returns CDR1 MNHNY and CDR2 SVGAGI (reference sequence). This CDR3 is CASSHGQGSGNTIYF. DNA for the CDR3: TGTGCCAGCAGTCACGGACAGGGCTCTGGAAACACCATATATTTT.

The V call is TRBV19, the J call TRBJ2-2; 8 nucleotides line up with TRBD2. After removal of 6 bases from V and 3 bases from J, the junction contained 9 bases not matched to a gene. CDR1 is LNHDA and CDR2 is SQIVND in the germline V gene (reference sequence). The length of the CDR3 is 16 residues. The CDR3 bases are TGTGCCAGTAGCAACCCTGGCGGGGGGTACACCGGGGAGCTGTTTTTT. Protein sequence: CASSNPGGGYTGELFF.

V gene TRBV28 combines with J gene TRBJ1-2, with 7 bases lining up with TRBD1. The V segment lost 3 bases and the J segment 3 bases; nucleotides outside the gene matches: 10. Looked up from germline, CDR1 is MDHEN and CDR2 is SYDVKM. This CDR3 contains 16 residues. CDR3 residues: CASSFPPEGTDYGYTF. Here the CDR3 DNA reads TGTGCCAGCAGTTTCCCCCCGGAAGGGACAGACTATGGCTACACCTTC.

This chain uses TRBV7-2 with TRBJ1-2, with 9 bases identical to TRBD1. From germline, CDR1 is SGHTA and CDR2 FQGNSA. Germline trimming cut 5 bases from V and 3 bases from J; bases unmatched to any gene: 7. This CDR3 contains 15 residues. The CDR3 loop reads CASSPRTGVDYGYTF. CDR3 coding DNA: TGTGCCAGCAGCCCTCGGACAGGGGTGGACTATGGCTACACCTTC.

The chain links TRBV15 to TRBJ1-1; D is unclear. The germline V gene encodes CDR1 LNHNV and CDR2 YYDKDF (reference sequence). The V end lost 2 bases, the J end lost 8 bases, and 6 bases lay between the germline ends. The CDR3 runs 11 residues. CDR3 sequence reads: CATSRLGEAFF. As DNA, the CDR3 is TGTGCCACCAGCAGACTCGGGGAAGCTTTCTTT. Full variable domain (remainder filled in from reference TRBV15 and TRBJ1-1): DAMVIQNPRYQVTQFGKPVTLSCSQTLNHNVMYWYQQKSSQAPKLLFHYYDKDFNNEADTPDNFQSRRPNTSFCFLDIRSPGLGDTAMYLCATSRLGEAFFGQGTRLTVV.